This passage covers 24 T cell receptor beta chains from one sample sequenced in a study of blood T cell repertoires in COVID-19. Clones were sequenced by immunoSEQ multiplex PCR, and TCRdb holds only the in-frame ones, with some missing. The table lists 3,000 to 4,000 clones, 80% of them singletons. Sequenced input: peripheral blood. Source of these receptors: a human donor in a cohort sampled during active COVID-19.

This clone has more than one count but fewer than ten. This chain links TRBV27 with TRBJ1-2; perhaps TRBD1 as D (5 bases). Germline assignment: CDR1 MNHEY and CDR2 SMNVEV (reference sequence). The CDR3 consists of 11 residues. CDR3 amino acids: CAPPGYYGYTF. The CDR3 region has the DNA TGTGCTCCTCCAGGGTACTATGGCTACACCTTC.

This chain connects TRBV30 to TRBJ2-3; D possibly corresponds to TRBD2 (6 bases). Germline CDR1 is GTSNPN and CDR2 is SVGIG (reference sequence). Between the trimmed V and J ends, which lost 3 bases and 2 bases, there was a span of 12 bases. The CDR3 consists of 14 residues. CDR3 protein: CAWRGSGYTDTQYF. The CDR3 nucleotides read TGTGCCTGGAGAGGTAGCGGATACACAGATACGCAGTATTTT.

The CDR3 sequence is CAISDRLAGIRGETQYF. The CDR3 DNA sequence: TGTGCCATCAGTGATAGGCTAGCGGGGATCCGGGGGGAGACCCAGTACTTC. The chain recombines TRBV10-3 with TRBJ2-5; 9 bases fit TRBD2. This CDR3 spans 17 amino acids. V lost 3 bases to trimming and J lost 5 bases; unmatched junction nucleotides: 13. Germline CDR1 is ENHRY and CDR2 is SYGVKD.

This clone has more than one count but fewer than ten. CDR3 sequence (DNA): TGTGCCAGCAGCCGAGTTGACAGGGGAAATTCACCCCTCCACTTT. It specifies CASSRVDRGNSPLHF. V is TRBV3-1 (or the pseudogene TRBV3-2) and J is TRBJ1-6; 8 nucleotides agree with TRBD1. Germline CDR1 and CDR2: LGHDT and YNNKEL (reference sequence). V gave up 4 bases and J gave up 7 bases; unmatched junction bases: 6. CDR3 length: 15 amino acids.

The chain couples TRBV18 to TRBJ2-1, with D possibly matching TRBD2 (5 bases). Germline CDR1 KGHSH, CDR2 LQKENI. The CDR3 runs to 16 residues. Trimming stripped 2 bases from V and 7 bases from J, with 18 bases between. The chain's CDR3 is CASSPRELEGRNEQFF. CDR3 in DNA: TGTGCCAGCTCACCAAGGGAACTAGAGGGTCGAAATGAGCAGTTCTTC.

The rearrangement uses TRBV7-9 and TRBJ2-7; 12 bases agree with TRBD2. V was clipped by 0 bases and J by 5 bases; unmatched bases: 2. Germline V lookup: CDR1 SEHNR, CDR2 FQNEAQ (reference sequence). The CDR3 sequence is 15 residues long. The CDR3 region has the DNA TGTGCCAGCAGCTTAGCGCGGACTAGCGGGGACGAGCAGTACTTC. This translates into CASSLARTSGDEQYF.

The count of this clone is one. V is TRBV24-1 and J is TRBJ2-5; maybe TRBD2 (7 bases). CDR1 is KGHDR, CDR2 SFDVKD, per germline. This CDR3 region has 14 residues. V lost 5 bases to trimming and J lost 9 bases, with 18 bases between them. The CDR3 DNA sequence: TGTGCCACCAGTGGGGGGGGCCTCAGGGACGCCCAGTACTTC. It encodes CATSGGGLRDAQYF.

The chain couples TRBV6-1 to TRBJ1-4; D gene ambiguous. The CDR3 runs 16 residues. V was clipped by 0 bases and J by 1 base, with 9 bases between them. Germline lookup yields CDR1 MNHNS and CDR2 SASEGT. The CDR3 is CASSEALAGTNEKLFF. In DNA, the CDR3 is TGTGCCAGCAGTGAAGCGCTTGCAGGAACTAATGAAAAACTGTTTTTT.

The gene calls are TRBV6-1 and TRBJ2-7, with unresolved D. The germline V gene has CDR1 MNHNS and CDR2 SASEGT. V lost 3 bases to trimming and J lost 10 bases, with 16 bases between them. The CDR3 extends over 13 amino acids. The CDR3 DNA reads as TGTGCCAGCAGTGATGGGCCAACTCTGAGCCAGTACTTC. It is translated as CASSDGPTLSQYF.

The rearrangement uses TRBV6-5 and TRBJ1-2, with a weak D call TRBD1 (5 bases). Trimming removed 0 bases from V and 0 bases from J, with 8 bases in between. The germline V gene has CDR1 MNHEY and CDR2 SVGAGI. The CDR3 loop spans 15 amino acids. CDR3 loop: CASSYSSRANYGYTF. CDR3 DNA sequence: TGTGCCAGCAGTTACTCGTCCAGGGCTAACTATGGCTACACCTTC.

The chain links TRBV5-6 to TRBJ2-1, with a tentative D call TRBD2 (7 bases). CDR3 length: 16 residues. Deletions cut 5 bases from V and 2 bases from J, with 17 bases between. The germline V gene encodes CDR1 SGHDT and CDR2 YYEEEE. The CDR3 region has the DNA TGTGCCAGCAGACCCTTGGGGGGGGGCCCCTACAATGAGCAGTTCTTC. It specifies CASRPLGGGPYNEQFF. Filled out from reference TRBV5-6 and TRBJ2-1, the complete variable domain reads DAGVTQSPTHLIKTRGQQVTLRCSPKSGHDTVSWYQQALGQGPQFIFQYYEEEERQRGNFPDRFSGHQFPNYSSELNVNALLLGDSALYLCASRPLGGGPYNEQFFGPGTRLTVL.

This clone has only a few counts. Different DNA sequences within this sample yield the same CDR3. V gene TRBV5-1 combines with J gene TRBJ2-7; TRBD2 matches at 10 bases. Germline V gene lookup returns CDR1 SGHRS and CDR2 YFSETQ. The CDR3 contains 16 residues. The junction had 5 bases not matched to a gene; V was cut back by 0 bases and J by 2 bases. The CDR3 here is CASSLAPSGGAYEQYF. The CDR3 nucleotides read TGCGCCAGCAGCTTGGCCCCCAGCGGGGGGGCCTACGAGCAGTACTTC.

The V and J genes are TRBV5-1 and TRBJ2-7; TRBD2 matches at 7 bases. The CDR3 is made up of 14 amino acids. Germline V gives CDR1 SGHRS, CDR2 YFSETQ. The junction had 10 bases not matched to a gene; V was cut back by 4 bases and J by 6 bases. The CDR3 nucleotides are TGCGCCAGCAGCGTACCGACTAGCAATGGCGAGCAGTACTTC. As protein: CASSVPTSNGEQYF.

The chain is built from TRBV7-6 and TRBJ2-2, with TRBD1 identical over 9 bases. The germline CDR1 and CDR2 sequences are SGHVS and FNYEAQ. This CDR3 is 15 amino acids long. Losses at the gene ends were 4 bases for V and 9 bases for J; bases not matched to a gene: 9. CDR3 DNA: TGTGCCAGCAGCTATCAGACAGGGGGTGATCGGGAGCTGTTTTTT. Its translation is CASSYQTGGDRELFF.

V usage is TRBV5-4 and J usage is TRBJ2-7; D may be TRBD1 (6 bases). CDR1 is SGHNT, CDR2 YYREEE, per germline (reference sequence). V shed 0 bases and J shed 0 bases, with 10 bases lying between them. The CDR3 loop spans 15 amino acids. CDR3 coding DNA: TGTGCCAGCAGCTTGGGCCGGACAGCCTCCTACGAGCAGTACTTC. This translates into CASSLGRTASYEQYF.

V and J are TRBV29-1 and TRBJ2-1, with 11 bases fitting TRBD1. J was trimmed by 6 bases and V by 7 bases; bases with no gene match: 20. The CDR3 is made up of 18 amino acids. Germline CDR1 and CDR2: SQVTM and ANQGSEA. Here the CDR3 DNA reads TGCAGCGGGGAGCGGACAGGGGGCTCTAAGGGGTGGGGCAATGAGCAGTTCTTC. Translation: CSGERTGGSKGWGNEQFF.

The chain joins TRBV7-6 to TRBJ2-5; 9 bases align to TRBD1. In germline, CDR1 is SGHVS, CDR2 FNYEAQ. V gave up 2 bases and J gave up 4 bases; unmatched junction bases: 8. This CDR3 spans 16 amino acids. In DNA, the CDR3 is TGTGCCAGCAGCTTAACAGGGGGCGTCGGCATAGAGACCCAGTACTTC. Translating gives CASSLTGGVGIETQYF.

The count of this clone is one. The V gene is TRBV5-1, the J gene TRBJ2-3; D remains unclear. Germline CDR1 reads SGHRS; CDR2 reads YFSETQ. The ends were cut back, 7 bases at V and 3 bases at J, with 12 bases in the middle. This CDR3 has 13 residues. CDR3 coding DNA: TGCGCCAGCCGGATCAGACTGACAGATACGCAGTATTTT. It codes for CASRIRLTDTQYF.

The V call is TRBV29-1, the J call TRBJ1-1; 8 bases line up with TRBD1. Trimming at V came to 0 bases and at J to 5 bases, leaving 5 bases not matched to a gene. CDR3 length equals 14 residues. From germline, CDR1 is SQVTM and CDR2 ANQGSEA. CDR3 DNA: TGCAGCGTTGAAGAAGGCCAGGGGGCGACTGAAGCTTTCTTT. Amino acids: CSVEEGQGATEAFF.

This clone was found once. The chain employs TRBV3-1 (or the pseudogene TRBV3-2) and TRBJ1-2; 9 bases align to TRBD1. This CDR3 is built from 17 residues. Trimming cost V 2 bases and J 0 bases; bases outside gene matches: 7. Germline CDR1 and CDR2: LGHDT and YNNKEL (reference sequence). The DNA for the CDR3 is TGTGCCAGCAGCCAACTTATACAGGGGGCTTCTAACTATGGCTACACCTTC. Its translation is CASSQLIQGASNYGYTF.

This clone was seen only once. The chain is built from TRBV30 and TRBJ1-4, with a tentative D call TRBD1 (6 bases). CDR1 GTSNPN and CDR2 SVGIG come from the germline V gene (reference sequence). The CDR3 has 14 amino acids. The V end lost 4 bases, the J end lost 6 bases, and 15 bases lay between the germline ends. The CDR3 DNA sequence: TGTGCCTGGAATGCGGGGGGCGCTTATGAAAAACTGTTTTTT. It is translated as CAWNAGGAYEKLFF. Combining the CDR3 with reference TRBV30 and TRBJ1-4 gives the whole variable domain SQTIHQWPATLVQPVGSPLSLECTVEGTSNPNLYWYRQAAGRGLQLLFYSVGIGQISSEVPQNLSASRPQDRQFILSSKKLLLSDSGFYLCAWNAGGAYEKLFFGSGTQLSVL.

With respect to this clone: Additional DNA sequences in this sample encode the identical CDR3. The V and J genes are TRBV19 and TRBJ2-3, with D possibly being TRBD1 (5 bases). The CDR3 is 14 residues long. Germline loops: CDR1 LNHDA, CDR2 SQIVND (reference sequence). The ends were cut back, 3 bases at V and 2 bases at J, with 9 bases in the middle. DNA of the CDR3: TGTGCCAGTAGTATCAGTGGACACACAGATACGCAGTATTTT. It specifies CASSISGHTDTQYF.

The CDR3 DNA sequence: TGTGCCAGCAGCGTAGGGGACTATCCCACCGGGGAGCTGTTTTTT. This translates into CASSVGDYPTGELFF. The chain couples TRBV9 to TRBJ2-2; 7 nucleotides match TRBD2. Trimming removed 0 bases from V and 4 bases from J; junction bases left unmatched: 3. CDR3 size: 15 residues. CDR1 and CDR2 from the germline V gene are SGDLS and YYNGEE.

This chain uses TRBV6-1 with TRBJ1-2; D is perhaps TRBD1 (5 bases). This CDR3 is 16 amino acids long. With 0 bases removed from V and 7 bases from J, the gap between germline ends came to 18 bases. From germline, CDR1 is MNHNS and CDR2 SASEGT. The CDR3 sequence is CASSEATWTSDVGYTF. The CDR3 coding sequence is TGTGCCAGCAGTGAAGCTACATGGACAAGCGACGTTGGCTACACCTTC.